This TCR beta chain came from a study of blood T cell repertoires in COVID-19. The wider study: Both acute and convalescent COVID-19 samples were obtained from the United States, Italy and Spain. In each case, the material was cDNA or gDNA derived from T cells, B-cell-depleted T cells, or PBMCs.

Original processing methods: Estimated nucleated cell counts came from reference gene primer amplification. Sequencing was performed with immunoSEQ multiplex PCR; in TCRdb, only in-frame clones are kept and a portion is missing. V and J calls and clone size are as listed in that table; D and trimming were resolved from the DNA. The table lists around 24,000 clones, 75% to 90% of them singletons. The V gene's germline CDR1 is SGHRS and CDR2 YFSETQ. This CDR3 is built from 16 residues. Trimming took 2 bases from V and 0 from J, leaving 9 bases between them. The chain employs TRBV5-1 and TRBJ1-6, with a weak D call TRBD1 (5 bases). This sequence was found in a woman of 80 years or more with acute or convalescent COVID-19. Sequencing used peripheral blood. CDR3 protein: CASSLGASSYNSPLHF. As DNA, the CDR3 is TGCGCCAGCAGCTTAGGGGCGAGCTCCTATAATTCACCCCTCCACTTT.